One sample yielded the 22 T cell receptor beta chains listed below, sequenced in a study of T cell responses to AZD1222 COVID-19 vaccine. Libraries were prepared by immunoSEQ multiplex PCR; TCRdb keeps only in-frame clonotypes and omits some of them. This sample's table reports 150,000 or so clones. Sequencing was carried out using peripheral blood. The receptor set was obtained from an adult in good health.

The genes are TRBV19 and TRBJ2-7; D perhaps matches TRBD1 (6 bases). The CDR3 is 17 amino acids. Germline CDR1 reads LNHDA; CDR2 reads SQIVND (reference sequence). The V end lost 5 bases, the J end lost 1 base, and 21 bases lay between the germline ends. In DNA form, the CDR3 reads TGTGCCAGTAGTGGCTACTACCGGGACAATCCTTCCTACGAGCAGTACTTC. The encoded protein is CASSGYYRDNPSYEQYF.

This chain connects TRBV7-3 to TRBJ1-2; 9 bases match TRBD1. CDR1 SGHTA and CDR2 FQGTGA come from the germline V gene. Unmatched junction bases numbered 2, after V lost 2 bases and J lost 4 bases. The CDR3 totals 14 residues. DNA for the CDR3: TGTGCCAGCAGCTTAGGGGGACAGGGCTATGGCTACACCTTC. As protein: CASSLGGQGYGYTF.

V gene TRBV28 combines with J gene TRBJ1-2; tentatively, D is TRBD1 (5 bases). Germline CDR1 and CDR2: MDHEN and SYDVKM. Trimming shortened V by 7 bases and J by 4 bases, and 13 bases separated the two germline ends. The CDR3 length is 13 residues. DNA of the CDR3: TGTGCCAGCAAGTTGTCCGGGGGCTATGGCTACACCTTC. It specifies CASKLSGGYGYTF.

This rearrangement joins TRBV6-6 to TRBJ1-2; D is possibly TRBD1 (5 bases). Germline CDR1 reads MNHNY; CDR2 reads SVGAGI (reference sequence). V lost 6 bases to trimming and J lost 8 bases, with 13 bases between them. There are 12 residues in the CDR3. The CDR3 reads CASSPGGGGYTF. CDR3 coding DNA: TGTGCCAGCAGCCCGGGGGGAGGAGGCTACACCTTC.

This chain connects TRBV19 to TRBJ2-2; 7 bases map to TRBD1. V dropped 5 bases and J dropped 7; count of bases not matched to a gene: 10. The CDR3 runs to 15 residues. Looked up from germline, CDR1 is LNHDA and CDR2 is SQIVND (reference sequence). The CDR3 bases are TGTGCCAGTAGTGCCGACAGGGAAGTGGTCGGGGAGCTGTTTTTT. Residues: CASSADREVVGELFF.

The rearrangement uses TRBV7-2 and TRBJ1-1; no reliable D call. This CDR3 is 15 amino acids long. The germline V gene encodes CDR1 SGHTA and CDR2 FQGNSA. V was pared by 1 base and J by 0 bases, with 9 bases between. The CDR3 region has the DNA TGTGCCAGCAGCTTAGGGGTGAACATGAACACTGAAGCTTTCTTT. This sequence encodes CASSLGVNMNTEAFF.

CDR3 protein: CASSQDRSNQPQHF. The CDR3 nucleotides are TGTGCCAGCAGCCAGGACCGAAGCAATCAGCCCCAGCATTTT. The chain carries TRBV7-9 and TRBJ1-5; D remains unclear. Germline CDR1 SEHNR, CDR2 FQNEAQ (reference sequence). V lost 5 bases to trimming and J lost 1 base, with 9 bases between them. The CDR3 extends over 14 amino acids.

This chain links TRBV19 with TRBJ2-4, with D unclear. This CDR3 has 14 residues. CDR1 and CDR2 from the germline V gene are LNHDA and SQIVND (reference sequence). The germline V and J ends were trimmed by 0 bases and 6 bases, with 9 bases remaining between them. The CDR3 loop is CASSIDRVGNIQYF. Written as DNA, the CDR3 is TGTGCCAGTAGTATAGATCGGGTGGGAAACATTCAGTACTTC.

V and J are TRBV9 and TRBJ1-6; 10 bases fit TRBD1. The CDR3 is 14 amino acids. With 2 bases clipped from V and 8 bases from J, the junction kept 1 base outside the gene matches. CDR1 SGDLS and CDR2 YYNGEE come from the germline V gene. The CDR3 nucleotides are TGTGCCAGCAGCGTCGGGACAGGGGATTCACCCCTCCACTTT. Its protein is CASSVGTGDSPLHF.

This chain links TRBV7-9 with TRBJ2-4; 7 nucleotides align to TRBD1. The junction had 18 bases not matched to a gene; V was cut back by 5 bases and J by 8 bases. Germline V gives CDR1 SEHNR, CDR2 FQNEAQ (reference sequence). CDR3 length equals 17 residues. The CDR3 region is CASSPLPGQQKRDIQYF. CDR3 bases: TGTGCCAGCAGCCCGCTCCCGGGACAGCAGAAACGGGACATTCAGTACTTC. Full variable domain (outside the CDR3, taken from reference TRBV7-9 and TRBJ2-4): DTGVSQNPRHKITKRGQNVTFRCDPISEHNRLYWYRQTLGQGPEFLTYFQNEAQLEKSRLLSDRFSAERPKGSFSTLEIQRTEQGDSAMYLCASSPLPGQQKRDIQYFGAGTRLSVL.

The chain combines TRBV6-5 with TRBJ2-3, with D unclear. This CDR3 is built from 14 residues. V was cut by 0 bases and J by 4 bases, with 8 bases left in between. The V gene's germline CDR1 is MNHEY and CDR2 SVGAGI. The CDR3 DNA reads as TGTGCCAGCAGTTACTCCGAAGTCGCAGATACGCAGTATTTT. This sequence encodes CASSYSEVADTQYF.

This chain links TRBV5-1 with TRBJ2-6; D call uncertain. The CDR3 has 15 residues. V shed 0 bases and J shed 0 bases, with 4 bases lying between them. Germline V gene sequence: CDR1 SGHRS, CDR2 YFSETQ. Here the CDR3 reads CASSLGSSGANVLTF. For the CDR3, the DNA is TGCGCCAGCAGCTTGGGGTCCTCTGGGGCCAACGTCCTGACTTTC.

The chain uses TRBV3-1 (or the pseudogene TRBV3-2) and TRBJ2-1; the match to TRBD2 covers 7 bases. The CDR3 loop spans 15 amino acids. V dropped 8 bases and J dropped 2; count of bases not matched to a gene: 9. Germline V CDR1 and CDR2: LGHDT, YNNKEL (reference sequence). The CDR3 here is CASSIREGPYNEQFF. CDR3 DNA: TGTGCCAGCTCGATCAGGGAGGGCCCCTACAATGAGCAGTTCTTC.

The CDR3 loop reads CASSGAGGYQETQYF. CDR3 nucleotides: TGCGCCAGCTCCGGGGCAGGGGGCTACCAAGAGACCCAGTACTTC. The gene calls are TRBV10-1 and TRBJ2-5; 8 bases map to TRBD1. V shed 8 bases and J 0 bases; nucleotides not matched to a gene: 8. The CDR3 consists of 15 residues. Germline V lookup: CDR1 WNHNN, CDR2 SYGVQD (reference sequence).

The CDR3 loop reads CAWIISGRTGNEQFF. The CDR3 nucleotides are TGTGCCTGGATAATTAGCGGGAGGACGGGAAATGAGCAGTTCTTC. The gene calls are TRBV30 and TRBJ2-1; 10 nucleotides agree with TRBD2. CDR3 length equals 15 residues. Trimming cost V 4 bases and J 7 bases; bases outside gene matches: 10. Germline V gives CDR1 GTSNPN, CDR2 SVGIG (reference sequence).

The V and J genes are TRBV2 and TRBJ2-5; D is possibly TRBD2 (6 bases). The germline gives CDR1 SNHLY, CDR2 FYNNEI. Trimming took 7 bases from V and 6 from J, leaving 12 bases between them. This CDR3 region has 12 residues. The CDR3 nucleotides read TGTGCCAGCACTCTGGGACTCCAGACCCAGTACTTC. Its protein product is CASTLGLQTQYF.

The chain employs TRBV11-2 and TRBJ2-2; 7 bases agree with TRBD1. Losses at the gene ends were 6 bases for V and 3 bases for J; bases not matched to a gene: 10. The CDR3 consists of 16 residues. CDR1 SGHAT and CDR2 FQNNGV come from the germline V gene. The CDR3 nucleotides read TGTGCCAGCAGTCGATACCAGGGGGTATACACCGGGGAGCTGTTTTTT. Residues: CASSRYQGVYTGELFF.

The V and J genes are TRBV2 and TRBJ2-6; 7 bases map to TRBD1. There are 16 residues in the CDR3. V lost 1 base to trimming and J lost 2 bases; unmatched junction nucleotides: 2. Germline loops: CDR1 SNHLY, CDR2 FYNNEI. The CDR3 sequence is CASSEDRGAGANVLTF. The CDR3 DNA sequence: TGTGCCAGCAGTGAAGACAGGGGTGCTGGGGCCAACGTCCTGACTTTC.

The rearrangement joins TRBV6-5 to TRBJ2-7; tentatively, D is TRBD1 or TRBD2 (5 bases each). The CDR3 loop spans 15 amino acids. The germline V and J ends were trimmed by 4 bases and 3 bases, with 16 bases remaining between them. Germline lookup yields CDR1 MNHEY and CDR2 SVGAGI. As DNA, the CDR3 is TGTGCCAGCAGTTCCCCCCTCCGGGGCTACTACGAGCAGTACTTC. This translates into CASSSPLRGYYEQYF.

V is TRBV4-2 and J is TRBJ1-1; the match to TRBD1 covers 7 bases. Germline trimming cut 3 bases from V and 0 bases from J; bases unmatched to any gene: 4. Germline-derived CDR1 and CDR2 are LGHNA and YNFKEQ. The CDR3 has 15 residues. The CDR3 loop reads CASSQVTGLNTEAFF. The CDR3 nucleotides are TGTGCCAGCAGCCAGGTGACAGGGCTGAACACTGAAGCTTTCTTT.

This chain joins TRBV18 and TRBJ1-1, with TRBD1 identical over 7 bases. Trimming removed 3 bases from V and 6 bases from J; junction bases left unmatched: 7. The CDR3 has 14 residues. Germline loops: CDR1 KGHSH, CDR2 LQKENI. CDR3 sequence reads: CASSPLGQRAEAFF. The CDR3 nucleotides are TGTGCCAGCTCACCCTTGGGACAGAGGGCTGAAGCTTTCTTT.

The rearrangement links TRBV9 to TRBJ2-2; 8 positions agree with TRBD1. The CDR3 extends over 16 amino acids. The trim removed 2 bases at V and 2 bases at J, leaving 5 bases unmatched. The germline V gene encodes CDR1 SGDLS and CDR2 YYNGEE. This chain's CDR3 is CASSVYDRGNTGELFF. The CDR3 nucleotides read TGTGCCAGCAGCGTCTACGACAGGGGCAACACCGGGGAGCTGTTTTTT.